The 8 T cell receptor beta chains presented below share a single source sample, sequenced in a study of tumor-infiltrating lymphocytes in oesophageal squamous cell carcinoma. MiXCR was run by TCRdb on the PCR reads, yielding one entry per CDR3 protein. This table holds roughly 20,000 distinct CDR3 sequences, 36% found once. The sample taken for sequencing was esophageal tumor tissue. Source of these receptors: a male donor with esophageal squamous cell carcinoma.

This clonotype is categorized as medium-sized. CDR3 in DNA: TGTGCCACCAGTGAAACAGGGGGCACGAGCACAGATACGCAGTATTTT. It translates to CATSETGGTSTDTQYF. This sequence joins TRBV24-1 and TRBJ2-3, with 9 bases identical to TRBD1. The CDR3 is 16 residues long. V trimming: 4 bases; J trimming: 0 bases; junction bases outside the gene matches: 4. In germline, CDR1 is KGHDR, CDR2 SFDVKD.

By proportion, this clonotype is large. The chain has TRBV27 and TRBJ1-1, with unresolved D. The germline V gene encodes CDR1 MNHEY and CDR2 SMNVEV (reference sequence). V shed 2 bases and J shed 1 base, with 11 bases lying between them. This CDR3 is built from 15 residues. In DNA, the CDR3 is TGTGCCAGCAGTTTAGGTTCAGCAGGGAACACTGAAGCTTTCTTT. As protein: CASSLGSAGNTEAFF.

In its sample, this clonotype was seen a few times. V usage is TRBV19 and J usage is TRBJ2-1, with unresolved D. The J call may be in error: the DNA end matches TRBJ2-5 better. CDR3 length equals 13 residues. CDR1 is LNHDA and CDR2 is SQIVND in the germline V gene (reference sequence). The CDR3 is CASSISRMETQYF. In nucleotides, the CDR3 is TGTGCCAGTAGTATTTCGCGAATGGAGACCCAGTACTTC.

This clonotype was seen a handful of times. The rearrangement uses TRBV7-8 and TRBJ2-1; 8 nucleotides line up with TRBD1. The J call may not be correct, given that the DNA end is closer to TRBJ2-5. The CDR3 has 15 amino acids. Germline V lookup: CDR1 SGHVS, CDR2 FQNEAQ. The CDR3 spells CASSLEGTGQETQYF. CDR3 coding DNA: TGTGCCAGCAGCTTAGAAGGGACAGGACAAGAGACCCAGTACTTC.

This clonotype turned up a few times. The chain uses TRBV7-2 and TRBJ2-5; D gene unclear. CDR3 length: 15 amino acids. CDR1 is SGHTA, CDR2 FQGNSA, per germline. With 7 bases removed from V and 1 base from J, the gap between germline ends came to 16 bases. This CDR3 reads CASIDSTTAQETQYF. The CDR3 DNA reads as TGTGCCAGCATCGATTCTACTACGGCCCAAGAGACCCAGTACTTC.

This clonotype was seen many times. The chain employs TRBV28 and TRBJ1-5; TRBD1 agrees at 7 bases. V shed 4 bases, J shed 11 bases, and the junction held 23 bases outside the gene matches. The CDR3 covers 18 residues. The germline CDR1 and CDR2 sequences are MDHEN and SYDVKM. The chain's CDR3 is CASSSPWDSRGGGTAQHF. DNA for the CDR3: TGTGCCAGCAGTTCACCGTGGGACAGCAGGGGAGGGGGAACAGCCCAGCATTTT.

The V call is TRBV27, the J call TRBJ2-6; D uncertain. The J call may be faulty, since TRBJ2-7 better matches the DNA end. The CDR3 length is 12 residues. CDR1 and CDR2 (germline): MNHEY, SMNVEV (reference sequence). For the CDR3, the DNA is TGTGCCAGCAGTCCCTCCAGCTACGAGCAGTACTTC. It encodes CASSPSSYEQYF.

This clonotype was picked up many times. Just one base apart from a much larger clone, this may be a read error. The gene calls are TRBV24-1 and TRBJ2-1; either TRBD1 or TRBD2 may fit D (5 bases each). TRBJ2-7 explains the end of the DNA better; the J call may be wrong. There are 16 residues in the CDR3. The germline gives CDR1 KGHDR, CDR2 SFDVKD. The CDR3 DNA follows: TGTGCCACCAGGGGGCGAGGGTTAAGCTCCTACAATGAGCAGTACTTC. Translated, it gives CATRGRGLSSYNEQYF.